This T cell receptor beta chain was obtained from a study of blood T cell repertoires in COVID-19 (dated by TCRdb to 2018 to 2021). With respect to the entire study: Samples from collaborators originated in the United States, Italy and Spain and spanned both the acute and convalescent phases of COVID-19. The prospective study material was composed of cDNA or gDNA derived from T cells, B-cell-depleted T cells, or PBMCs. Subjects who had been exposed to COVID-19, were actively infected with it, or had recovered from it provided the deeply sampled blood TCRbeta repertoires that made up the dataset. A freely available public database, intended as a resource for researchers studying the immune response to SARS-CoV-2, is where the repertoires were released. Samples came from the ongoing ImmuneRACE study (first 160 participants) plus 1,254 subjects from 6 global collaborators. Nearly every sample came with metadata listing a de-identified subject ID, COVID-19 status, age in years and sex. Where available, HLA class I and class II types were taken from metadata supplied by the sample provider and were not determined by assay-based typing.

This clone was seen just once. It has no known antigen specificity. No base quality information exists; no much larger clone differs at one position. Overall results and qualifications from the work: How much clinical and demographic metadata was included differed by source and by participant, and the metadata was provided uncurated.

The collaborating institutions used their own protocols to collect whole blood in K2EDTA tubes. Collaborator samples were shipped for TCRbeta analysis as frozen whole blood, isolated PBMCs, or DNA extracted from either sample type. Per the germline V gene (reference sequence), SGHKS is the CDR1 and YYEKEE is the CDR2. The CDR3 sequence holds 14 residues, the cysteine and phenylalanine included. CDR3 DNA is the only sequence kept; it has 42 bases, read in frame from the first base. At the junction V is shortened by 1 base and J by 4 bases, with 11 bases in between. TCRbeta CDR3 regions were amplified from genomic DNA using the immunoSEQ Assay, a bias-controlled multiplex PCR. As for how the authors treated the data: Within the assay, amplification of reference gene primers was used to estimate how many nucleated cells each sample contained. To quantify the absolute abundance of each unique TCRbeta CDR3 rearrangement, sequence reads were collapsed and filtered. For each sample, productive Simpson clonality was calculated as the square root of Simpson's diversity index over productive rearrangements. TCRdb limited this immuneACCESS table to in-frame rearrangements with V and J called. A share of clones is missing; checked studies link under half to unresolved V genes, and the rest is unexplained. D and trimming come from the DNA, and the V and J calls and clone size come from that table. Within this sample are approximately 100,000 clones, with roughly 92% of them counted one time only. 5.7% of the sample is in the top ten clones.

Here the chain combines TRBV5-5 and TRBJ1-1; the D gene is perhaps TRBD1, from 6 matching bases. The clonotype comes from a man between 65 and 79 years old with acute or convalescent COVID-19. Sequencing used peripheral blood. The sequenced DNA: TGTGCCAGCAGCTTGCAGGGGTTGAGCACTGAAGCTTTCTTT. This codes for CASSLQGLSTEAFF.